One and the same sample provided the 28 T cell receptor beta chains below, sequenced in a study of blood T cell repertoires in COVID-19 (dated by TCRdb to about 2020). Library prep was done by the immunoSEQ multiplex PCR assay. The source is immuneACCESS, and TCRdb retained only in-frame sequences with V and J called. Part of the clones is not carried over; for the studies checked, unresolved V genes explain less than half of this, and the remainder is unexplained. The sample contains about 520,000 clones, around 85% of them found a single time. Clones ranked in the top ten supply approximately 2.9% of the sample. Specimen: peripheral blood. All receptors derive from a human donor in a cohort sampled during active COVID-19.

The rearrangement joins TRBV2 to TRBJ2-2; 9 bases fit TRBD1. The CDR3 covers 15 residues. Trimming removed 9 bases from V and 5 bases from J; junction bases left unmatched: 10. Germline CDR1 reads SNHLY; CDR2 reads FYNNEI. CDR3 in DNA: TGTGCCAGGAGCCCCGGGACAGGGAGGACCGGGGAGCTGTTTTTT. The encoded protein is CARSPGTGRTGELFF.

The chain has TRBV5-1 and TRBJ2-1; 12 nucleotides match TRBD2. CDR1 is SGHRS, CDR2 YFSETQ, per germline. This CDR3 contains 15 residues. With 4 bases clipped from V and 6 bases from J, the junction kept 5 bases outside the gene matches. CDR3 nucleotide sequence: TGCGCCAGCAGCAAGGGACTAGCGGGCCTCAATGAGCAGTTCTTC. It is translated as CASSKGLAGLNEQFF.

The gene calls are TRBV18 and TRBJ2-7, with TRBD1 matching over 8 bases. Trimming took 3 bases from V and 5 from J; bases not matched to a gene: 6. The CDR3 is made up of 14 amino acids. Germline CDR1 and CDR2: KGHSH and LQKENI. In DNA form, the CDR3 reads TGTGCCAGCTCACCCTGGACAGGGACCAACGAGCAGTACTTC. Translated, it gives CASSPWTGTNEQYF.

This chain uses TRBV7-8 with TRBJ2-2; 7 positions agree with TRBD2. Trimming removed 1 base from V and 1 base from J; junction bases left unmatched: 6. The CDR3 length is 17 residues. The germline gives CDR1 SGHVS, CDR2 FQNEAQ. The DNA for the CDR3 is TGTGCCAGCAGCTTAGGGCTAGCGGTTATGAACACCGGGGAGCTGTTTTTT. Its translation is CASSLGLAVMNTGELFF.

The chain carries TRBV30 and TRBJ1-1, with a tentative D call TRBD1 (6 bases). This CDR3 contains 13 residues. V lost 5 bases and J lost 6, with 16 bases in between. Germline-derived CDR1 and CDR2 are GTSNPN and SVGIG (reference sequence). DNA for the CDR3: TGTGCCTGGGGAAGAACAGGGATGGCTGAAGCTTTCTTT. Protein product: CAWGRTGMAEAFF.

The chain has TRBV19 and TRBJ1-2, with D unclear. CDR3 length: 17 residues. Germline V gene data show CDR1 as LNHDA and CDR2 as SQIVND (reference sequence). The V gene lost 4 bases and the J gene lost 1 base, with 19 bases spanning the gap. DNA for the CDR3: TGTGCCAGTAGTAGAGCAGCGTCTGGGTGGATTAACTATGGCTACACCTTC. It is translated as CASSRAASGWINYGYTF.

The chain couples TRBV27 to TRBJ2-1; TRBD1 agrees at 8 bases. Germline loops: CDR1 MNHEY, CDR2 SMNVEV (reference sequence). V lost 8 bases and J lost 4; bases outside the gene matches: 16. This CDR3 is built from 17 residues. The CDR3 DNA reads as TGTGCCAGCCGAGAAGATCCCGGGAACAGGGGGTACAATGAGCAGTTCTTC. Translated, it gives CASREDPGNRGYNEQFF.

The chain uses TRBV3-1 (or the pseudogene TRBV3-2) and TRBJ2-3; TRBD1 is a possible D gene (6 bases). CDR3 size: 17 residues. V was shortened by 3 bases and J by 2 bases, with 18 bases between the two germline ends. Germline V gene lookup returns CDR1 LGHDT and CDR2 YNNKEL (reference sequence). The DNA of the CDR3 is TGTGCCAGCAGCCAGGGGGCTACTCGGTTTTACACAGATACGCAGTATTTT. The encoded protein is CASSQGATRFYTDTQYF.

V is TRBV28 and J is TRBJ1-5; no definite D call. The V end was cut by 6 bases, the J end by 6 bases, with 15 bases between. The CDR3 contains 14 residues. The germline gives CDR1 MDHEN, CDR2 SYDVKM. The CDR3 DNA is TGTGCCAGCAGCCCCGGTTTAGAGGGTCAGCCCCAGCATTTT. This codes for CASSPGLEGQPQHF.

The J gene is TRBJ2-7, the V gene TRBV5-4, with D possibly matching TRBD2 (6 bases). The germline V and J ends were trimmed by 0 bases and 6 bases, with 16 bases remaining between them. The germline gives CDR1 SGHNT, CDR2 YYREEE (reference sequence). The CDR3 is 15 amino acids. CDR3 residues: CASSLDAVGSREQYF. CDR3 bases: TGTGCCAGCAGCTTGGACGCTGTCGGGAGTCGCGAGCAGTACTTC.

This chain uses TRBV3-1 (or the pseudogene TRBV3-2) with TRBJ2-1; 10 positions match TRBD2. The CDR3 extends over 16 amino acids. CDR1 and CDR2 from the germline V gene are LGHDT and YNNKEL (reference sequence). Trimming removed 5 bases from V and 3 bases from J; junction bases left unmatched: 7. This chain's CDR3 is CASSNPGTSVYNEQFF. The CDR3 DNA follows: TGTGCCAGCAGCAACCCCGGGACTAGCGTCTACAATGAGCAGTTCTTC.

The chain uses TRBV27 and TRBJ2-7, with D tentatively TRBD2 (5 bases). This CDR3 comprises 14 residues. Trimming took 3 bases from V and 6 from J, leaving 15 bases between them. CDR1 is MNHEY and CDR2 is SMNVEV in the germline V gene (reference sequence). The CDR3 spells CASSLSEPSREQYF. The CDR3 region has the DNA TGTGCCAGCAGTTTGTCGGAACCTAGCCGCGAGCAGTACTTC.

For the CDR3, the DNA is TGTGCCAGCAGCTTAGTGGCAGGGCTGAACACTGAAGCTTTCTTT. Protein: CASSLVAGLNTEAFF. This rearrangement joins TRBV7-2 to TRBJ1-1, with a tentative D call TRBD1 (5 bases). Germline values: CDR1 SGHTA, CDR2 FQGNSA. The CDR3 covers 15 residues. Trimming took 1 base from V and 0 from J, leaving 9 bases between them.

The rearrangement joins TRBV5-6 to TRBJ1-4; D ambiguous. The V end lost 2 bases, the J end lost 5 bases, and 10 bases lay between the germline ends. Germline V gene sequence: CDR1 SGHDT, CDR2 YYEEEE. The CDR3 contains 14 residues. The CDR3 DNA sequence: TGTGCCAGCAGCTTAAGAAGTAGAAATGAAAAACTGTTTTTT. Residues: CASSLRSRNEKLFF.

The chain joins TRBV14 to TRBJ2-7; D is perhaps TRBD1 (8 bases). V lost 5 bases and J 3 bases, leaving 17 bases between the germline ends. Per the germline V gene, CDR1 is SGHDN and CDR2 is FVKESK. The CDR3 spans 15 residues. The CDR3 spells CASSVGGTGVYEQYF. The DNA for the CDR3 is TGTGCCAGCAGCGTGGGAGGGACAGGCGTCTACGAGCAGTACTTC.

This clone is a singleton in its sample. This chain uses TRBV7-9 with TRBJ1-2, with TRBD1 matching 10 bases. The CDR3 has 14 residues. Germline lookup yields CDR1 SEHNR and CDR2 FQNEAQ (reference sequence). The junction had 5 bases not matched to a gene; V was cut back by 6 bases and J by 4 bases. CDR3 bases: TGTGCCAGCAGACTAGGACAGGGGGGCTATGGCTACACCTTC. It codes for CASRLGQGGYGYTF.

The chain is built from TRBV10-3 and TRBJ1-3; D might be TRBD1 (5 bases). The CDR3 is made up of 15 amino acids. Germline lookup yields CDR1 ENHRY and CDR2 SYGVKD. V shed 5 bases and J shed 4 bases, with 15 bases lying between them. This CDR3 is CAISKGTAGGNTIYF. The CDR3 DNA is TGTGCCATCAGTAAAGGGACGGCGGGAGGAAACACCATATATTTT.

V gene TRBV7-2 combines with J gene TRBJ2-7, with D possibly TRBD2 on 6 matching bases. CDR3 length: 15 residues. Germline CDR1 SGHTA, CDR2 FQGNSA. V gave up 1 base and J gave up 2 bases, with 12 bases separating them. The CDR3 spells CASSLVSGAAYEQYF. In nucleotides, the CDR3 is TGTGCCAGCAGCTTAGTCTCGGGAGCCGCCTACGAGCAGTACTTC.

This sequence joins TRBV3-1 (or the pseudogene TRBV3-2) and TRBJ2-3; D is ambiguous. The length of the CDR3 is 13 residues. Germline V gene lookup returns CDR1 LGHDT and CDR2 YNNKEL (reference sequence). V was trimmed by 7 bases and J by 4 bases, leaving 12 bases between them. The CDR3 region is CASTPPGSDTQYF. CDR3 DNA: TGTGCCAGCACCCCCCCCGGTTCAGATACGCAGTATTTT.

The chain combines TRBV7-9 with TRBJ2-7; 8 nucleotides align to TRBD2. V gave up 5 bases and J gave up 2 bases; unmatched junction bases: 5. This CDR3 is built from 14 residues. CDR1 and CDR2 from the germline V gene are SEHNR and FQNEAQ (reference sequence). The CDR3 here is CASSPTSGAYEQYF. CDR3 DNA sequence: TGTGCCAGCAGCCCTACTAGCGGCGCCTACGAGCAGTACTTC.

This clone was seen more than once but under ten times. This chain uses TRBV15 with TRBJ2-3; D gene ambiguous. Germline lookup yields CDR1 LNHNV and CDR2 YYDKDF (reference sequence). The V end was cut by 0 bases, the J end by 2 bases, with 6 bases between. CDR3 length: 14 residues. The DNA for the CDR3 is TGTGCCACCAGCAGAGATAGTCCCACAGATACGCAGTATTTT. It translates to CATSRDSPTDTQYF.

The DNA of the CDR3 is TGTGCCAGCAGCTTTGGACTAGCGGGAGTCCCCAACTACAATGAGCAGTTCTTC. It translates to CASSFGLAGVPNYNEQFF. The rearrangement uses TRBV7-3 and TRBJ2-1; 13 nucleotides agree with TRBD2. This CDR3 region has 18 residues. With 3 bases clipped from V and 3 bases from J, the junction kept 8 bases outside the gene matches. Germline lookup yields CDR1 SGHTA and CDR2 FQGTGA. Variable domain in full (rest from reference TRBV7-3 and TRBJ2-1): GAGVSQTPSNKVTEKGKYVELRCDPISGHTALYWYRQSLGQGPEFLIYFQGTGAADDSGLPNDRFFAVRPEGSVSTLKIQRTERGDSAVYLCASSFGLAGVPNYNEQFFGPGTRLTVL.

The rearrangement links TRBV27 to TRBJ2-7; 7 nucleotides align to TRBD1. Looked up from germline, CDR1 is MNHEY and CDR2 is SMNVEV (reference sequence). V was pared by 4 bases and J by 0 bases, with 6 bases of the junction left unmatched. The CDR3 is made up of 15 amino acids. The CDR3 region is CASSSAGTVSYEQYF. The CDR3 region has the DNA TGTGCCAGCAGTTCCGCCGGGACAGTCTCCTACGAGCAGTACTTC.

The chain employs TRBV4-2 and TRBJ2-6; D not certain. Germline V gene sequence: CDR1 LGHNA, CDR2 YNFKEQ. This CDR3 contains 16 residues. V lost 1 base, J lost 0 bases, and 7 bases lay in between. The CDR3 reads CASSQGAGSGANVLTF. The CDR3, as DNA: TGTGCCAGCAGCCAAGGCGCTGGCTCTGGGGCCAACGTCCTGACTTTC.

V and J are TRBV7-8 and TRBJ2-1; D might be TRBD2 (6 bases). Trimming took off 5 bases at V and 6 bases at J, with 29 bases between the two ends. Germline V gives CDR1 SGHVS, CDR2 FQNEAQ. CDR3 length: 19 residues. CDR3 in DNA: TGTGCCAGCAGCGATAGTAGAACACCCGGGACTCTAACTTCCAATGAGCAGTTCTTC. Its protein product is CASSDSRTPGTLTSNEQFF.

This chain uses TRBV5-1 with TRBJ1-2; 7 bases agree with TRBD1. V trimming: 0 bases; J trimming: 8 bases; junction bases outside the gene matches: 7. Germline V gene data show CDR1 as SGHRS and CDR2 as YFSETQ. The CDR3 is 14 residues long. The CDR3 region has the DNA TGCGCCAGCAGCTTGGATCTCAGGGGGAGAGGCTACACCTTC. Translating gives CASSLDLRGRGYTF.

The rearrangement joins TRBV5-6 to TRBJ2-3; D might be TRBD2 (6 bases). V was cut by 1 base and J by 1 base, with 7 bases left in between. In germline, CDR1 is SGHDT, CDR2 YYEEEE. The CDR3 contains 14 residues. For the CDR3, the DNA is TGTGCCAGCAGCTTGCCGGGGGGCACAGATACGCAGTATTTT. Its protein product is CASSLPGGTDTQYF.

Concerning this clone: Different DNA sequences within this sample yield the same CDR3. The chain joins TRBV19 to TRBJ2-7; 9 bases agree with TRBD2. The germline V gene encodes CDR1 LNHDA and CDR2 SQIVND (reference sequence). Losses at the gene ends were 3 bases for V and 0 bases for J; bases not matched to a gene: 6. The length of the CDR3 is 16 residues. CDR3 nucleotide sequence: TGTGCCAGTAGTATTAGCCTAGCGGGGAGCTCCTACGAGCAGTACTTC. This sequence encodes CASSISLAGSSYEQYF.